Below, 21 T cell receptor beta chains from the same sample are listed, as sequenced in a study of T-cell memory formation after mild COVID-19. A single record per CDR3 protein comes from TCRdb applying MiXCR to the 5' RACE reads. The top ten hold approximately 3.3% of the sample, which has about 150,000 distinct CDR3 sequences, 10% to 15% seen once. The sample taken for sequencing was PBMCs or a T cell subset sorted from them (not recorded which). The receptor source for this set is a young man who had mild COVID-19 (a few samples of this study predate the infection). Cell type and time point are not known.

The V call is TRBV5-1, the J call TRBJ2-2; D ambiguous. Germline loops: CDR1 SGHRS, CDR2 YFSETQ. The CDR3 contains 13 residues. V was shortened by 0 bases and J by 7 bases, with 7 bases between the two germline ends. In DNA form, the CDR3 reads TGCGCCAGCAGCTTGGGGGTCAGCGGGGAGCTGTTTTTT. This translates into CASSLGVSGELFF.

The table lists this clonotype with a few counts. The chain couples TRBV5-1 to TRBJ2-1, with 9 nucleotides matching TRBD1. The CDR3 sequence is 13 residues long. V dropped 4 bases and J dropped 7; count of bases not matched to a gene: 3. Germline loops: CDR1 SGHRS, CDR2 YFSETQ. The CDR3 DNA follows: TGCGCCAGCAGCAGGGGACAGGGAAATGAGCAGTTCTTC. This translates into CASSRGQGNEQFF.

The genes are TRBV6-2 or TRBV6-3 and TRBJ1-1; D is unresolved. The CDR3 extends over 13 amino acids. V was clipped by 2 bases and J by 2 bases, with 6 bases between them. Germline assignment: CDR1 MNHEY and CDR2 SVGEGT. In nucleotides, the CDR3 is TGTGCCAGCAGTTACGGCAGAAACACTGAAGCTTTCTTT. The encoded protein is CASSYGRNTEAFF.

The chain is built from TRBV6-2 or TRBV6-3 and TRBJ1-2; the D gene is possibly TRBD1 (5 bases). V gave up 5 bases and J gave up 3 bases, with 13 bases separating them. In germline, CDR1 is MNHEY, CDR2 SVGEGT. This CDR3 region has 14 residues. CDR3 DNA sequence: TGTGCCAGCAGTCGGGCCGGGGCTTACTATGGCTACACCTTC. It yields the protein CASSRAGAYYGYTF.

CDR3 coding DNA: TGTGCCTGGAGTGGGGCGGGGGCCCACAATGAGCAGTTCTTC. This gives the protein CAWSGAGAHNEQFF. The chain is built from TRBV30 and TRBJ2-1; maybe TRBD2 (7 bases). Germline assignment: CDR1 GTSNPN and CDR2 SVGIG (reference sequence). V was clipped by 1 base and J by 5 bases, with 12 bases between them. This CDR3 contains 14 residues.

This chain links TRBV3-1 with TRBJ2-5; 7 nucleotides line up with TRBD2. This CDR3 spans 14 amino acids. V lost 5 bases to trimming and J lost 2 bases; unmatched junction nucleotides: 5. CDR1 and CDR2 from the germline V gene are LGHDT and YNNKEL (reference sequence). The CDR3 region has the DNA TGTGCCAGCAGCGGCGGGGACTATCAAGAGACCCAGTACTTC. As protein: CASSGGDYQETQYF.

This clonotype has a handful of counts. The chain has TRBV11-2 and TRBJ2-5, with D possibly matching TRBD1 (5 bases). This CDR3 spans 13 amino acids. CDR1 is SGHAT, CDR2 FQNNGV, per germline. With 5 bases removed from V and 1 base from J, the gap between germline ends came to 8 bases. In nucleotides, the CDR3 is TGTGCCAGCAGCCAGGGCCGCCAAGAGACCCAGTACTTC. It yields the protein CASSQGRQETQYF. The full variable domain, in which reference TRBV11-2 and TRBJ2-5 provide the parts outside the CDR3, is EAGVAQSPRYKIIEKRQSVAFWCNPISGHATLYWYQQILGQGPKLLIQFQNNGVVDDSQLPKDRFSAERLKGVDSTLKIQPAKLEDSAVYLCASSQGRQETQYFGPGTRLLVL.

This clonotype was recorded many times. This chain links TRBV4-3 with TRBJ2-1; weak D call: TRBD2 (5 bases). This CDR3 has 17 residues. The germline V and J ends were trimmed by 0 bases and 4 bases, with 16 bases remaining between them. CDR1 is LGHNA, CDR2 YSLEER, per germline. CDR3 sequence: CASSQDGVSWEYNEQFF. In nucleotides, the CDR3 is TGCGCCAGCAGCCAAGATGGGGTCAGCTGGGAGTACAATGAGCAGTTCTTC.

This clonotype was seen a handful of times. The chain couples TRBV4-1 to TRBJ2-3, with D uncertain. Trimming left V 1 base short and J 0 bases short, with 8 bases between. The CDR3 loop spans 15 amino acids. Germline-derived CDR1 and CDR2 are MGHRA and YSYEKL. This CDR3 reads CASSQAGTSTDTQYF. The CDR3 coding sequence is TGCGCCAGCAGCCAAGCTGGCACTAGCACAGATACGCAGTATTTT.

The table lists this clonotype with a few counts. The J gene is TRBJ1-1, the V gene TRBV7-9; D is perhaps TRBD1 (5 bases). V lost 5 bases, J lost 10 bases, and 26 bases lay in between. Germline V gene sequence: CDR1 SEHNR, CDR2 FQNEAQ (reference sequence). The CDR3 covers 16 residues. Written as DNA, the CDR3 is TGTGCCAGCAGCCCCCCCGGGACCGGAGATGGCCGGGGAGCTTTCTTT. This gives the protein CASSPPGTGDGRGAFF.

The chain combines TRBV7-2 with TRBJ1-6, with 7 bases matching TRBD1. The CDR3 has 13 residues. The trim removed 6 bases at V and 14 bases at J, leaving 10 bases unmatched. Per germline, CDR1 SGHTA and CDR2 FQGNSA. The CDR3 region is CASSRQGQTALHF. The CDR3 region has the DNA TGTGCCAGCAGTCGACAGGGACAGACAGCCCTCCACTTT.

The chain combines TRBV4-3 with TRBJ2-7, with D possibly matching TRBD2 (6 bases). The V and J ends lost 1 base and 4 bases respectively, with 8 bases between them. Germline loops: CDR1 LGHNA, CDR2 YSLEER. The CDR3 is 13 residues long. CDR3 loop: CASSQAGEYEQYF. DNA of the CDR3: TGCGCCAGCAGCCAAGCGGGGGAATACGAGCAGTACTTC.

This clonotype was counted between two and nine times. The V call is TRBV7-6, the J call TRBJ1-4; TRBD1 matches at 7 bases. J was trimmed by 8 bases and V by 4 bases; bases with no gene match: 10. The CDR3 loop spans 15 amino acids. CDR1 is SGHVS, CDR2 FNYEAQ, per germline. The CDR3 DNA reads TGTGCCAGCAGCTCCCTGACAGGGACGGACGAAAAACTGTTTTTT. It encodes CASSSLTGTDEKLFF.

The chain carries TRBV3-1 and TRBJ2-3; D might be TRBD2 (6 bases). The CDR3 covers 14 residues. Germline lookup yields CDR1 LGHDT and CDR2 YNNKEL (reference sequence). V was shortened by 4 bases and J by 3 bases, with 11 bases between the two germline ends. This chain's CDR3 is CASSRLGGTDTQYF. The CDR3 nucleotides are TGTGCCAGCAGCCGACTAGGTGGTACAGATACGCAGTATTTT.

The V and J genes are TRBV7-9 and TRBJ1-1; possible D gene TRBD1, 5 bases. Germline CDR1 is SEHNR and CDR2 is FQNEAQ (reference sequence). V lost 5 bases, J lost 1 base, and 11 bases lay in between. CDR3 length: 14 amino acids. The CDR3 is CASSTFGGNTEAFF. Written as DNA, the CDR3 is TGTGCCAGCAGCACGTTTGGGGGGAACACTGAAGCTTTCTTT.

This clonotype was seen many times. The V gene is TRBV7-2, the J gene TRBJ2-3; TRBD2 aligns across 15 bases. V was clipped by 5 bases and J by 6 bases; unmatched bases: 0. CDR1 is SGHTA and CDR2 is FQGNSA in the germline V gene. The CDR3 runs to 14 residues. This CDR3 is CASSGTSGGDTQYF. The CDR3, as DNA: TGTGCCAGCAGCGGGACTAGCGGGGGGGATACGCAGTATTTT.

This clonotype has at least ten counts. CDR3 protein: CASSLADRFTDTQYF. DNA of the CDR3: TGTGCCAGCAGCTTGGCTGACAGGTTCACAGATACGCAGTATTTT. This chain uses TRBV5-6 with TRBJ2-3; possible D gene TRBD1, 6 bases. Trimming took 0 bases from V and 2 from J, leaving 10 bases between them. The CDR3 is 15 amino acids. Germline lookup yields CDR1 SGHDT and CDR2 YYEEEE.

This clonotype occurred many times. The genes are TRBV20-1 and TRBJ2-7; 9 nucleotides line up with TRBD1. Germline CDR1 reads DFQATT; CDR2 reads SNEGSKA (reference sequence). The CDR3 extends over 14 amino acids. With V trimmed by 6 bases and J by 7 bases, 13 bases remained unmatched. CDR3 DNA: TGCAGTGCGACGACGCCGGGACAGGGCGGAGAGCAGTACTTC. This codes for CSATTPGQGGEQYF.

This clonotype was recorded a few times. The V gene is TRBV6-1, the J gene TRBJ1-1; D unclear. Germline V gives CDR1 MNHNS, CDR2 SASEGT. V was pared by 6 bases and J by 4 bases, with 15 bases between. This CDR3 spans 14 amino acids. This CDR3 reads CASRPNKAGTEAFF. The CDR3 bases are TGTGCCAGCAGGCCGAACAAGGCAGGCACTGAAGCTTTCTTT.

The chain recombines TRBV12-3 or TRBV12-4 with TRBJ2-3, with TRBD1 as a possible D gene (6 bases). V gave up 7 bases and J gave up 2 bases, with 10 bases separating them. This CDR3 has 13 amino acids. CDR3 nucleotides: TGTGCCAGCACGGACAGAAACACAGATACGCAGTATTTT. Protein sequence: CASTDRNTDTQYF.

The rearrangement joins TRBV24-1 to TRBJ2-3; 11 bases map to TRBD1. Germline V gene data show CDR1 as KGHDR and CDR2 as SFDVKD. The trim removed 4 bases at V and 3 bases at J, leaving 14 bases unmatched. CDR3 length: 19 residues. The CDR3 nucleotides read TGTGCCACCAGTGACCGGACGACCGGGACAGGGGGTAGAACAGATACGCAGTATTTT. Translation gives CATSDRTTGTGGRTDTQYF.